These T cell receptor beta chains were read from a single sample in a study of CD8+CD57+ T cells in acquired aplastic anemia. TCRdb re-called the reads through MiXCR, storing one row per CDR3 protein. Found here are under 150,000 distinct CDR3 sequences, around 41% of them singletons; the top ten hold 6.5% to 10%. Sequenced sample: sorted CD4+, CD8+, or CD8+CD57+ T cells (not recorded which) from PBMCs. The receptors derive from a human donor in good health, serving as a control. The CDR3 runs from the conserved cysteine through the conserved F or W. Each record gives: CDR3 DNA, CDR3 protein, J gene, clone size, D gene, V gene. A D gene is named only where the DNA matches it firmly. Not all rows give a size; the values are once, few, many and, for expanded clones, a class.

TGTGCCAGCAGGAGAACTAGCGGGGGGAGCACAGATACGCAGTATTTT | CASRRTSGGSTDTQYF | TRBJ2-3 | - | TRBD2 | TRBV6-1
TGTGCCTGGAGGGGGACAGGGATGGGTTCACCCCTCCACTTT | CAWRGTGMGSPLHF | TRBJ1-6 | - | TRBD1 | TRBV30
TGTGCCAGCGTTCGGGCAATGGAAGAAAAACTGTTTTTT | CASVRAMEEKLFF | TRBJ1-4 | once | - | TRBV12-3/TRBV12-4
TGTGCCAGCAGCTTAGGGGTGGGCAGCCACACAGATACGCAGTATTTT | CASSLGVGSHTDTQYF | TRBJ2-3 | many | - | TRBV11-2
TGTGCCTGGAGTCGGGAACGAAACTATGGCTACACCTTC | CAWSRERNYGYTF | TRBJ1-2 | many | - | TRBV30
TGTGCCAGCAGCTCGCTTGGGCTAGCGGGGGGCGGTGATACGCAGTATTTT | CASSSLGLAGGGDTQYF | TRBJ2-3 | - | TRBD2 | TRBV7-3
TGCAGTGCAGTCGACAGGGGGCGTTTTAACACTGAAGCTTTCTTT | CSAVDRGRFNTEAFF | TRBJ1-1 | many | TRBD1 | TRBV20-1
TGTGCCAGCAGCTTAGCAGGTGTGTCAGGGCGACCCTACGAGCAGTACTTC | CASSLAGVSGRPYEQYF | TRBJ2-7 | many | - | TRBV7-2
TGTGCCACCAGTGATACCCGGACAGGCGGTCTCTATGGCTACACCTTC | CATSDTRTGGLYGYTF | TRBJ1-2 | many | TRBD1 | TRBV24-1
TGTGCCTGGAGTAGCGGCCTGTATGGAAACACCATATATTTT | CAWSSGLYGNTIYF | TRBJ1-3 | few | - | TRBV30
TGCGCCAGCAGCTTGGGGGGGGCAGATGGCTACACCTTC | CASSLGGADGYTF | TRBJ1-2 | many | - | TRBV5-1
TGTGCTAGTGGTTTGACCCCGGACGGTCGGGCTTCGCCGACCCAGTACTTC | CASGLTPDGRASPTQYF | TRBJ2-5 | many | - | TRBV12-5
TGCAGCGACTCTCTGGGGGGGTGGGGTGGCTACACCTTC | CSDSLGGWGGYTF | TRBJ1-2 | - | - | TRBV29-1
TGCGCCAGCAGCCAAGTAGGGGGGCAGGGGGAAAAACTGTTTTTT | CASSQVGGQGEKLFF | TRBJ1-4 | many | - | TRBV4-1
TGCAGCGTGGACGGATCCTCTGGGGCCAACGTCCTGACTTTC | CSVDGSSGANVLTF | TRBJ2-6 | many | - | TRBV29-1
TGTGCCAGCAGTTCTCAACAGGGACCTTACGAGCAGTACTTC | CASSSQQGPYEQYF | TRBJ2-7 | many | - | TRBV6-5
TGTGCCAGCAGAACCGGACAGGGCGAGCAGTACTTC | CASRTGQGEQYF | TRBJ2-7 | - | TRBD1 | TRBV6-1
TGTGCCAGTAGTATAGATCTGCATAATAATTCACCCCTCCACTTT | CASSIDLHNNSPLHF | TRBJ1-6 | many | - | TRBV19
TGTGCCAGCAGTTTAGCGGGGGGGGACGACGAGCAGTACTTC | CASSLAGGDDEQYF | TRBJ2-7 | - | TRBD2 | TRBV12-3/TRBV12-4
TGCAGTGCTAGAGTGGGACTATTTAATGAAAAACTGTTTTTT | CSARVGLFNEKLFF | TRBJ1-4 | many | - | TRBV20-1
TGTGCCAGCAGTGAAGGAACAGGGATGAGGGGCTACACCTTC | CASSEGTGMRGYTF | TRBJ1-2 | - | - | TRBV2
TGTGCCAGCAGCTTGTTACTAGCGTTAGATACGCAGTATTTT | CASSLLLALDTQYF | TRBJ2-3 | - | TRBD2 | TRBV5-6
TGTGCCATCACCCCGGGACAGGGTGGCGAGCAGTACTTC | CAITPGQGGEQYF | TRBJ2-7 | once | TRBD1 | TRBV10-3
TGTGCCAGCAGCCAAGCTCCACTAGCGTCGATGGGCGATGAGCAGTTCTTC | CASSQAPLASMGDEQFF | TRBJ2-1 | few | TRBD2 | TRBV3-1
TGTGCCAGTAGTATGAGGGGTCAAGGCTACACCTTC | CASSMRGQGYTF | TRBJ1-2 | - | - | TRBV19
TGCGCCAGCAGCTTGAATAAGCGGGAGAATGAGCAGTTCTTC | CASSLNKRENEQFF | TRBJ2-1 | many | TRBD2 | TRBV5-1
TGCAGTGCTAGAGATCCGGCCGGGGGGCTAGGGTATGGCTACACCTTC | CSARDPAGGLGYGYTF | TRBJ1-2 | - | - | TRBV20-1
TGTGCCAGCAGCTTGGTCAGGGTTCACTATGGCTACACCTTC | CASSLVRVHYGYTF | TRBJ1-2 | - | - | TRBV5-6
TGTGCCAGCAGGGGAGTGGGGAGCTCCTACAATGAGCAGTTCTTC | CASRGVGSSYNEQFF | TRBJ2-1 | many | - | TRBV12-3/TRBV12-4
TGTGCCAGCAGCCAAGGTGGGGCGTCCGTCTCTGGAAACACCATATATTTT | CASSQGGASVSGNTIYF | TRBJ1-3 | few | - | TRBV3-1
TGCAGCGTCCGAAGGACCATGAACACTGAAGCCTTCTTT | CSVRRTMNTEAFF | TRBJ1-1 | - | - | TRBV29-1
TGCGCCAGCAGTGAAGGGGGGAATAGCAATCAGCCCCAGCATTTT | CASSEGGNSNQPQHF | TRBJ1-5 | - | - | TRBV25-1
TGTGCCACCAGTGATGGGGTCCCCACAGATACGCAGTATTTT | CATSDGVPTDTQYF | TRBJ2-3 | many | - | TRBV24-1
TGCGCCAGCAGCTCCATGACTGGTAACTATGGCTACACCTTC | CASSSMTGNYGYTF | TRBJ1-2 | many | - | TRBV5-1
TGTGCCAGCAGCCAAGGCGACGGGCCCCGATCCTTT | CASSQGDGPRSF | TRBJ1-1 | many | - | TRBV4-2
TGTGCCTGGAGTGACACGCAGTATTTT | CAWSDTQYF | TRBJ2-3 | - | - | TRBV30
TGCGCCAGCAGCGACGCGGGACTAGCGGAACAAGAGACCCAGTACTTC | CASSDAGLAEQETQYF | TRBJ2-5 | - | TRBD2 | TRBV5-1
TGTGCCAGCAGTCTTTCGGCCTTCTATGGCTACACCTTC | CASSLSAFYGYTF | TRBJ1-2 | - | - | TRBV2
TGTGCCACCAGCAGGGGCTCCAGCCAAGAGACCCAGTACTTC | CATSRGSSQETQYF | TRBJ2-5 | many | - | TRBV15
TGCAGTGCTCGGGGAGAGAACTATGGCTACACCTTC | CSARGENYGYTF | TRBJ1-2 | many | - | TRBV20-1
TGTGCCAGCAGCTTAGCTTTACTAGCGGGAGGGTGGGATACGCAGTATTTT | CASSLALLAGGWDTQYF | TRBJ2-3 | many | TRBD2 | TRBV7-2
TGTGCCACTAACAACCGGGGAGGGGCTGGAGAGACCCAGTACTTC | CATNNRGGAGETQYF | TRBJ2-5 | many | TRBD2 | TRBV10-3
TGTGCCAGCAGTCCCCGGTCCAGGGGGTATAGCAATCAGCCCCAGCATTTT | CASSPRSRGYSNQPQHF | TRBJ1-5 | - | TRBD1 | TRBV27
TGCGCCAGCAGCCCTTCTGGCTATGAGCAGTTCTTC | CASSPSGYEQFF | TRBJ2-1 | - | - | TRBV4-1
TGCGCCAGCAGCTTGGGTCATATGAACACTGAAGCTTTCTTT | CASSLGHMNTEAFF | TRBJ1-1 | many | - | TRBV5-1
TGTACCACCAGTGATTTGAGGGGGTCTGAAGCTTTCTTT | CTTSDLRGSEAFF | TRBJ1-1 | - | - | TRBV24-1
TGCGCCAGCAGCTTGGACCACAGAGCCTACGAGCAGTACTTC | CASSLDHRAYEQYF | TRBJ2-7 | many | - | TRBV5-1
TGTGCCAGCAGCGAGGGGCCACGGGGCGATACGCAGTATTTT | CASSEGPRGDTQYF | TRBJ2-3 | - | - | TRBV7-2
TGCGCCAGCAGTGAGTTGGCCGGCGACCTGGGGGAGCTGTTTTTT | CASSELAGDLGELFF | TRBJ2-2 | - | - | TRBV10-1
TGCAGTGCACCGGGTGGGACAGGTGCTTATGGCTACACCTTC | CSAPGGTGAYGYTF | TRBJ1-2 | - | TRBD1 | TRBV20-1
TGCAGCGTTGGAGGAAGCGCCTTAGGGCAGTTCTTC | CSVGGSALGQFF | TRBJ2-1 | many | - | TRBV29-1
TGTGCCAGCAGTGAAGACAGGGCCGGGGAGCTGTTTTTT | CASSEDRAGELFF | TRBJ2-2 | - | - | TRBV2
TGTGCCAGCAAGGCCACGCTGGGATCAAGGGTGGATACGCAGTATTTT | CASKATLGSRVDTQYF | TRBJ2-3 | - | - | TRBV10-3
TGCGCCAGCAGCTGGGGGACAGGGTCCTACGAGCAGTACTTC | CASSWGTGSYEQYF | TRBJ2-7 | many | TRBD1 | TRBV5-1
TGTGCCAGCAGCCAGGGGTACACTGAAGCTTTCTTT | CASSQGYTEAFF | TRBJ1-1 | many | - | TRBV3-1